Below, 20 T cell receptor beta chains from the same sample are listed, as sequenced in a study of T cell changes during pregnancy in multiple sclerosis. Sequenced by immunoSEQ multiplex PCR; TCRdb stores in-frame clones only, minus some. This sample has about 40,000 clones, with 90% to 95% found just once. This sample comprised CD8+ T cells from peripheral blood mononuclear cells, obtained before pregnancy. The receptor set was obtained from a female donor with multiple sclerosis, enrolled in a pregnancy study.

V gene TRBV4-1 combines with J gene TRBJ2-7; D may be TRBD2 (5 bases). CDR3 length: 15 amino acids. Germline CDR1 and CDR2: MGHRA and YSYEKL. V dropped 4 bases and J dropped 1 base, with 14 bases sitting between them. CDR3 in amino acids: CASSPSGQPSYEQYF. In nucleotides, the CDR3 is TGCGCCAGCAGCCCCAGCGGTCAACCTTCCTACGAGCAGTACTTC.

Here the CDR3 reads CASSQASSGRYNEQFF. CDR3 in DNA: TGCGCCAGCAGCCAAGCCTCAAGCGGGCGATACAATGAGCAGTTCTTC. This chain uses TRBV4-1 with TRBJ2-1; tentative D call: TRBD2 (6 bases). V was cut by 1 base and J by 4 bases, with 14 bases left in between. CDR1 and CDR2 from the germline V gene are MGHRA and YSYEKL. The CDR3 has 16 amino acids.

The chain uses TRBV27 and TRBJ2-2; TRBD1 matches 7 bases. V trimming: 2 bases; J trimming: 1 base; junction bases outside the gene matches: 10. This CDR3 is built from 18 residues. CDR1 MNHEY and CDR2 SMNVEV come from the germline V gene (reference sequence). Here the CDR3 reads CASSLEGAAPLNTGELFF. The CDR3 DNA is TGTGCCAGCAGTTTAGAGGGGGCTGCTCCACTGAACACCGGGGAGCTGTTTTTT.

This clone was picked up a small number of times. CDR3 sequence: CASSRTSGKLNEQFF. The CDR3 DNA follows: TGTGCCAGCAGCCGGACTAGCGGGAAATTAAATGAGCAGTTCTTC. The V and J genes are TRBV7-2 and TRBJ2-1; 12 bases are shared with TRBD2. The V and J ends lost 5 bases and 7 bases, in that order; junction bases with no gene match: 6. Germline V gene sequence: CDR1 SGHTA, CDR2 FQGNSA. The CDR3 contains 15 residues.

The V gene is TRBV27, the J gene TRBJ2-7; D possibly corresponds to TRBD2 (6 bases). The V end was cut by 6 bases, the J end by 4 bases, with 13 bases between. The length of the CDR3 is 13 residues. The germline CDR1 and CDR2 sequences are MNHEY and SMNVEV (reference sequence). CDR3 nucleotides: TGTGCCAGCAGCCTGCCGGGGGTTTACGAGCAGTACTTC. As protein: CASSLPGVYEQYF.

This chain joins TRBV18 and TRBJ2-1; tentative D call: TRBD1 (6 bases). Germline V gene sequence: CDR1 KGHSH, CDR2 LQKENI. The V and J ends lost 5 bases and 7 bases respectively, with 12 bases between them. The CDR3 is 13 residues long. CDR3 in DNA: TGTGCCAGCTCAGGATCCGGGACAAATGAGCAGTTCTTC. This gives the protein CASSGSGTNEQFF.

The chain links TRBV5-1 to TRBJ2-2; 12 bases line up with TRBD1. Germline CDR1 reads SGHRS; CDR2 reads YFSETQ. The ends lost 4 bases at V and 4 bases at J; junction bases unmatched: 5. The CDR3 sequence is 16 residues long. The CDR3 coding sequence is TGCGCCAGCAGCATCCGGGACAGGGGGCTCACCGGGGAGCTGTTTTTT. Its protein product is CASSIRDRGLTGELFF.

This clone was seen once. The chain has TRBV7-9 and TRBJ2-3; 12 nucleotides agree with TRBD2. CDR1 and CDR2 from the germline V gene are SEHNR and FQNEAQ (reference sequence). Trimming took 4 bases from V and 2 from J; bases not matched to a gene: 4. The CDR3 loop spans 16 amino acids. The CDR3 loop reads CASSSLAGGPTDTQYF. The CDR3 DNA is TGTGCCAGCAGCTCGCTAGCGGGAGGGCCCACAGATACGCAGTATTTT.

This clone appeared a single time. The rearrangement uses TRBV25-1 and TRBJ2-7; 7 nucleotides agree with TRBD2. Germline V gene lookup returns CDR1 MGHDK and CDR2 SYGVNS. V gave up 5 bases and J gave up 5 bases; unmatched junction bases: 6. The CDR3 covers 13 residues. The CDR3 region is CASSIAGEDEQYF. The CDR3 DNA is TGTGCCAGCAGTATTGCGGGAGAGGACGAGCAGTACTTC.

V is TRBV5-6 and J is TRBJ2-3, with 7 bases that match TRBD1. CDR1 and CDR2 (germline): SGHDT, YYEEEE. With 1 base clipped from V and 3 bases from J, the junction kept 2 bases outside the gene matches. The CDR3 length is 14 residues. The CDR3 is CASSLRQGTDTQYF. CDR3 in DNA: TGTGCCAGCAGCTTGAGACAGGGAACAGATACGCAGTATTTT.

The V and J genes are TRBV5-1 and TRBJ2-2; 8 nucleotides line up with TRBD2. V shed 5 bases, J shed 7 bases, and the junction held 10 bases outside the gene matches. CDR1 is SGHRS and CDR2 is YFSETQ in the germline V gene. The CDR3 length is 15 residues. The CDR3 nucleotides read TGCGCCAGCAGTTCACTAGCGGATACCGACGGGGAGCTGTTTTTT. As protein: CASSSLADTDGELFF.

The J gene is TRBJ2-1, the V gene TRBV9; 8 bases match TRBD2. Per the germline V gene, CDR1 is SGDLS and CDR2 is YYNGEE. V was pared by 0 bases and J by 2 bases, with 7 bases of the junction left unmatched. The length of the CDR3 is 17 residues. The CDR3 coding sequence is TGTGCCAGCAGCGTAGCTACGGGAGGGAAGACCTACAATGAGCAGTTCTTC. It is translated as CASSVATGGKTYNEQFF.

This chain joins TRBV7-2 and TRBJ2-7; a possible D gene is TRBD2 (6 bases). V was trimmed by 2 bases and J by 7 bases, leaving 18 bases between them. This CDR3 contains 15 residues. Germline values: CDR1 SGHTA, CDR2 FQGNSA. CDR3 nucleotide sequence: TGTGCCAGCAGCTTAACTCGGAGGGTTCAGGAGGAGCAGTACTTC. It is translated as CASSLTRRVQEEQYF.

The V gene is TRBV4-1, the J gene TRBJ2-5; maybe TRBD2 (5 bases). V was cut by 0 bases and J by 0 bases, with 11 bases left in between. This CDR3 is 16 amino acids long. CDR1 and CDR2 (germline): MGHRA, YSYEKL. The CDR3 sequence is CASSQESGEYQETQYF. CDR3 coding DNA: TGCGCCAGCAGCCAAGAGAGTGGGGAGTACCAAGAGACCCAGTACTTC.

The chain uses TRBV5-4 and TRBJ2-5; D remains ambiguous. This CDR3 is 14 amino acids long. The ends were cut back, 0 bases at V and 4 bases at J, with 10 bases in the middle. Germline values: CDR1 SGHNT, CDR2 YYREEE (reference sequence). The CDR3 DNA is TGTGCCAGCAGCTTGGGTTCCCTCCTAGAGACCCAGTACTTC. Translated: CASSLGSLLETQYF.

This clone was counted a single time. This rearrangement joins TRBV4-1 to TRBJ2-7, with D uncertain. The V end lost 5 bases, the J end lost 5 bases, and 19 bases lay between the germline ends. In germline, CDR1 is MGHRA, CDR2 YSYEKL. The CDR3 is 15 residues long. The CDR3 DNA reads TGCGCCAGCAGCTCTCAGATTAAGAGAAGCGACGAGCAGTACTTC. It is translated as CASSSQIKRSDEQYF.

This clone is a singleton in its sample. The chain uses TRBV4-1 and TRBJ2-7; 14 nucleotides match TRBD2. The V segment lost 6 bases and the J segment 5 bases; nucleotides outside the gene matches: 6. This CDR3 region has 15 residues. The germline gives CDR1 MGHRA, CDR2 YSYEKL. The CDR3 nucleotides are TGCGCCAGCAGTGGGGGACTAGCGGGAGCTGACGAGCAGTACTTC. Its protein product is CASSGGLAGADEQYF.

The CDR3, as DNA: TGTGCCAGCAGCTTAGGATCGAGCACTGAAGCTTTCTTT. It encodes CASSLGSSTEAFF. The V gene is TRBV11-3, the J gene TRBJ1-1; D is ambiguous. The CDR3 totals 13 residues. Trimming left V 1 base short and J 4 bases short, with 7 bases between. Germline assignment: CDR1 SGHNT and CDR2 YENEEA. Drawing the rest from reference TRBV11-3 and TRBJ1-1, the complete variable domain is EAGVVQSPRYKIIEKKQPVAFWCNPISGHNTLYWYLQNLGQGPELLIRYENEEAVDDSQLPKDRFSAERLKGVDSTLKIQPAELGDSAVYLCASSLGSSTEAFFGQGTRLTVV.

The J gene is TRBJ2-5, the V gene TRBV28, with D perhaps TRBD2 (6 bases). Germline CDR1 is MDHEN and CDR2 is SYDVKM. V was pared by 6 bases and J by 5 bases, with 13 bases between. The CDR3 is 13 amino acids. The CDR3, as DNA: TGTGCCAGCAGGCCTGGAGGGGCGGAGACCCAGTACTTC. Protein: CASRPGGAETQYF.

The chain has TRBV7-9 and TRBJ2-2, with TRBD1 matching over 7 bases. J gave up 1 base and V 1 base, and 0 bases lay outside the gene matches. Germline loops: CDR1 SEHNR, CDR2 FQNEAQ (reference sequence). CDR3 length: 15 amino acids. The CDR3 region is CASSLGTGNTGELFF. The CDR3 region has the DNA TGTGCCAGCAGCTTAGGGACAGGGAACACCGGGGAGCTGTTTTTT.